Shown below are 31 T cell receptor beta chains from a single sample sequenced in a study of cytomegalovirus exposure and HLA in healthy donors. The PCR used 60 Vbeta and 13 Jbeta primers. Profiled with immunoSEQ multiplex PCR; TCRdb holds only in-frame clones, not every one. The sample includes under 150,000 clones, 82% of them seen just once. The sequencing input was PBMCs. All receptors come from a male donor in good health and CMV-seronegative.

The table lists this clone with a count of one. The chain combines TRBV30 with TRBJ1-4; 9 nucleotides agree with TRBD1. The CDR3 contains 15 residues. CDR1 GTSNPN and CDR2 SVGIG come from the germline V gene (reference sequence). The J segment lost 5 bases and the V segment lost 0 bases, leaving 4 bases of the junction unmatched. CDR3 in amino acids: CAWSVRGTGNEKLFF. CDR3 nucleotides: TGTGCCTGGAGTGTACGGGGGACAGGGAATGAAAAACTGTTTTTT.

The chain employs TRBV6-5 and TRBJ2-7; 9 bases are shared with TRBD2. Germline values: CDR1 MNHEY, CDR2 SVGAGI. V shed 8 bases and J 0 bases; nucleotides not matched to a gene: 2. There are 13 residues in the CDR3. CDR3 region: CASGLAYSYEQYF. In DNA, the CDR3 is TGTGCCAGCGGACTAGCGTACTCCTACGAGCAGTACTTC.

This clone was picked up a small number of times. The rearrangement joins TRBV12-5 to TRBJ2-7; no clear D. The CDR3 has 14 amino acids. The V gene's germline CDR1 is LGHNT and CDR2 FRNRAP. V was pared by 7 bases and J by 0 bases, with 13 bases between. DNA of the CDR3: TGTGCTAGTGCCCTTGAGATAAGCTCCTACGAGCAGTACTTC. As protein: CASALEISSYEQYF.

V and J are TRBV7-3 and TRBJ2-3; tentative D call: TRBD1 (6 bases). The V and J ends lost 2 bases and 4 bases respectively, with 16 bases between them. The CDR3 totals 16 residues. CDR1 SGHTA and CDR2 FQGTGA come from the germline V gene. DNA for the CDR3: TGTGCCAGCAGCTTACTGGGACAACCTAGGTCAGATACGCAGTATTTT. As protein: CASSLLGQPRSDTQYF.

This clone was found a few times. This chain links TRBV7-9 with TRBJ2-1, with 8 bases fitting TRBD2. CDR1 and CDR2 from the germline V gene are SEHNR and FQNEAQ (reference sequence). The CDR3 is made up of 15 amino acids. V lost 9 bases, J lost 6 bases, and 13 bases stayed unmatched. CDR3 loop: CASILPAGELNEQFF. The CDR3 nucleotides read TGTGCCAGTATCCTCCCAGCGGGGGAACTCAATGAGCAGTTCTTC.

CDR3 DNA: TGTGCCAGCAGCGCTCTCCAGGGAACCGATACTGAAGCTTTCTTT. Its translation is CASSALQGTDTEAFF. The rearrangement uses TRBV7-8 and TRBJ1-1; D perhaps matches TRBD1 (5 bases). The ends were cut back, 5 bases at V and 5 bases at J, with 18 bases in the middle. CDR3 length equals 15 residues. CDR1 and CDR2 (germline): SGHVS, FQNEAQ.

This chain connects TRBV7-2 to TRBJ2-7; 10 bases are shared with TRBD2. Germline values: CDR1 SGHTA, CDR2 FQGNSA. The CDR3 has 16 amino acids. J lost 2 bases, V lost 5 bases, and 9 bases had no gene match. The CDR3 loop reads CASSITSGKGTYEQYF. The CDR3 DNA sequence: TGTGCCAGCAGCATAACTAGCGGGAAAGGCACCTACGAGCAGTACTTC.

J is TRBJ2-1 and V is TRBV5-4; 7 bases are shared with TRBD2. This CDR3 comprises 12 residues. Looked up from germline, CDR1 is SGHNT and CDR2 is YYREEE (reference sequence). V lost 7 bases, J lost 9 bases, and 7 bases stayed unmatched. CDR3 amino acids: CASRGTTSEQFF. CDR3 DNA sequence: TGTGCCAGCCGCGGGACTACTAGTGAGCAGTTCTTC.

The rearrangement links TRBV6-5 to TRBJ2-1; perhaps TRBD1 as D (6 bases). Germline CDR1 MNHEY, CDR2 SVGAGI. The CDR3 loop spans 16 amino acids. The V gene lost 3 bases and the J gene lost 4 bases, with 16 bases spanning the gap. CDR3 nucleotide sequence: TGTGCCAGCAGTTATTCTCCGGACAGCAGATACAATGAGCAGTTCTTC. Encoded protein: CASSYSPDSRYNEQFF.

The gene calls are TRBV19 and TRBJ1-1; D is possibly TRBD1 (5 bases). Deletions cut 7 bases from V and 6 bases from J, with 18 bases between. The CDR3 is 14 residues long. CDR1 and CDR2 from the germline V gene are LNHDA and SQIVND (reference sequence). The CDR3 DNA reads TGTGCCAGTACCGCTATTAGGGGCAGGCCTGAAGCTTTCTTT. It yields the protein CASTAIRGRPEAFF.

Regarding this clone: One junction end disagrees with the germline gene, perhaps due to a read error. The genes are TRBV30 and TRBJ1-1; D is undetermined. CDR3 length equals 11 residues. In germline, CDR1 is GTSNPN, CDR2 SVGIG (reference sequence). The CDR3 reads CAWGVLARAFF. The CDR3 coding sequence is TGTGCCTGGGGTGTGCTGGCGCGGGCTTTCTTT.

The chain has TRBV19 and TRBJ1-1, with D unclear. The germline V gene encodes CDR1 LNHDA and CDR2 SQIVND (reference sequence). V was shortened by 4 bases and J by 5 bases, with 5 bases between the two germline ends. This CDR3 comprises 11 residues. The CDR3 loop reads CASSTGTEAFF. The CDR3 DNA reads as TGTGCCAGTAGTACGGGAACTGAAGCTTTCTTT.

This chain connects TRBV6-4 to TRBJ2-3; 9 nucleotides align to TRBD2. CDR1 and CDR2 from the germline V gene are MRHNA and SNTAGT. V dropped 0 bases and J dropped 2; count of bases not matched to a gene: 3. The CDR3 has 16 residues. CDR3 loop: CASSDSSGSHTDTQYF. CDR3 DNA: TGTGCCAGCAGTGACTCTAGCGGGAGTCACACAGATACGCAGTATTTT.

The CDR3 is CAWSVGRGTYEQYF. CDR3 sequence (DNA): TGTGCCTGGAGTGTAGGACGGGGAACCTACGAGCAGTACTTC. This chain joins TRBV30 and TRBJ2-7, with a weak D call TRBD2 (5 bases). V was pared by 0 bases and J by 2 bases, with 11 bases between. The CDR3 loop spans 14 amino acids. Germline assignment: CDR1 GTSNPN and CDR2 SVGIG (reference sequence).

For this clone: Different DNA sequences within this sample yield the same CDR3. This chain connects TRBV9 to TRBJ1-1; no firm D call. The CDR3 loop spans 13 amino acids. With 0 bases removed from V and 4 bases from J, the gap between germline ends came to 7 bases. Germline CDR1 SGDLS, CDR2 YYNGEE. In DNA, the CDR3 is TGTGCCAGCAGCGTAGGAGCGGGCACTGAAGCTTTCTTT. It codes for CASSVGAGTEAFF.

The chain joins TRBV28 to TRBJ2-7; weak D call: TRBD2 (6 bases). The CDR3 contains 15 residues. V was cut by 3 bases and J by 0 bases, with 12 bases left in between. Per the germline V gene, CDR1 is MDHEN and CDR2 is SYDVKM. The CDR3 sequence is CASSFRGSLSYEQYF. The DNA for the CDR3 is TGTGCCAGCAGTTTTCGGGGGTCCCTCTCCTACGAGCAGTACTTC. Using reference TRBV28 and TRBJ2-7 for the parts outside the CDR3, the full variable domain is DVKVTQSSRYLVKRTGEKVFLECVQDMDHENMFWYRQDPGLGLRLIYFSYDVKMKEKGDIPEGYSVSREKKERFSLILESASTNQTSMYLCASSFRGSLSYEQYFGPGTRLTVT.

Concerning this clone itself: The germline gene is not matched at one end of the junction; a read error may be the cause. The chain couples TRBV4-1 to TRBJ2-1, with 9 nucleotides matching TRBD2. Germline V gene sequence: CDR1 MGHRA, CDR2 YSYEKL. The CDR3 sequence is 15 residues long. CDR3 sequence reads: CATSGGSGRGNEQFF. In DNA form, the CDR3 reads TGCGCCACCAGCGGGGGTAGCGGGAGAGGCAATGAGCAGTTCTTC.

The chain has TRBV7-2 and TRBJ2-7; TRBD2 matches 9 bases. This CDR3 is built from 16 residues. The V and J ends lost 1 base and 3 bases, in that order; junction bases with no gene match: 7. Germline V gene data show CDR1 as SGHTA and CDR2 as FQGNSA. The CDR3 sequence is CASSLGGSGSLYEQYF. The CDR3 DNA sequence: TGTGCCAGCAGCTTAGGTGGTAGCGGGAGTCTCTACGAGCAGTACTTC.

The genes are TRBV5-6 and TRBJ2-5, with 7 nucleotides matching TRBD1. Trimming removed 3 bases from V and 10 bases from J; junction bases left unmatched: 3. This CDR3 contains 11 residues. Germline V gene lookup returns CDR1 SGHDT and CDR2 YYEEEE. For the CDR3, the DNA is TGTGCCAGCAGCTCGACAGGGATCCAGTACTTC. Its translation is CASSSTGIQYF.

This clone came up a few times. The chain uses TRBV6-4 and TRBJ2-1, with 10 bases matching TRBD2. The CDR3 runs 15 residues. Germline CDR1 MRHNA, CDR2 SNTAGT. V trimming: 5 bases; J trimming: 4 bases; junction bases outside the gene matches: 5. CDR3 sequence (DNA): TGTGCCAGCAGTCCTCTAGCGGGAGAGTACAATGAGCAGTTCTTC. Amino acid sequence: CASSPLAGEYNEQFF.

This chain joins TRBV27 and TRBJ2-4; 10 bases are a match to TRBD2. J was trimmed by 6 bases and V by 6 bases; bases with no gene match: 11. The CDR3 spans 16 residues. Germline V gene sequence: CDR1 MNHEY, CDR2 SMNVEV (reference sequence). This CDR3 is CASRRIIAGGRNIQYF. In nucleotides, the CDR3 is TGTGCCAGCAGACGAATAATAGCGGGAGGTAGAAACATTCAGTACTTC.

In its sample, this clone was seen once. V and J are TRBV19 and TRBJ2-7; TRBD2 matches at 8 bases. This CDR3 spans 15 amino acids. J gave up 0 bases and V 6 bases, and 7 bases lay outside the gene matches. The germline V gene encodes CDR1 LNHDA and CDR2 SQIVND (reference sequence). The DNA of the CDR3 is TGTGCCAGTAGGAAGAGCGGGGGCAGCTCCTACGAGCAGTACTTC. Protein sequence: CASRKSGGSSYEQYF.

The chain has TRBV10-1 and TRBJ2-7; TRBD2 matches 12 bases. This CDR3 comprises 14 residues. Trimming took 2 bases from V and 4 from J; bases not matched to a gene: 0. Germline V CDR1 and CDR2: WNHNN, SYGVQD (reference sequence). CDR3 in amino acids: CASSEGLAGYEQYF. As DNA, the CDR3 is TGCGCCAGCAGTGAGGGACTAGCGGGGTACGAGCAGTACTTC.

The chain carries TRBV6-5 and TRBJ2-5, with TRBD1 matching over 7 bases. The J call is in doubt because the DNA end fits TRBJ2-7 better. The CDR3 extends over 13 amino acids. CDR1 is MNHEY, CDR2 SVGAGI, per germline. In DNA, the CDR3 is TGTGCCAGCAGGGGACAGAATTCCTACGAGCAGTACTTC. Translating gives CASRGQNSYEQYF.

The gene calls are TRBV4-1 and TRBJ1-5, with a weak D call TRBD1 (6 bases). The CDR3 runs to 14 residues. In germline, CDR1 is MGHRA, CDR2 YSYEKL. Trimming pared 0 bases from V and 9 bases from J, leaving 12 bases between. The CDR3, as DNA: TGCGCCAGCAGCCAAGATGAGGGGGGGAGGCCCCAGCATTTT. Translated, it gives CASSQDEGGRPQHF.

This clone was seen a handful of times. The chain carries TRBV6-5 and TRBJ2-2, with 11 bases lining up with TRBD2. The CDR3 covers 15 residues. Looked up from germline, CDR1 is MNHEY and CDR2 is SVGAGI. V gave up 4 bases and J gave up 3 bases; unmatched junction bases: 1. For the CDR3, the DNA is TGTGCCAGCAGTTTACTAGCGGGAGACACCGGGGAGCTGTTTTTT. This codes for CASSLLAGDTGELFF.

The J gene is TRBJ2-3, the V gene TRBV7-9; tentatively, D is TRBD1 (5 bases). Germline V CDR1 and CDR2: SEHNR, FQNEAQ (reference sequence). V was clipped by 7 bases and J by 3 bases, with 5 bases between them. The CDR3 runs to 11 residues. The CDR3 DNA sequence: TGTGCCAGCAAGGGGACAGATACGCAGTATTTT. Its protein is CASKGTDTQYF. The full variable domain, in which reference TRBV7-9 and TRBJ2-3 provide the parts outside the CDR3, is DTGVSQNPRHKITKRGQNVTFRCDPISEHNRLYWYRQTLGQGPEFLTYFQNEAQLEKSRLLSDRFSAERPKGSFSTLEIQRTEQGDSAMYLCASKGTDTQYFGPGTRLTVL.

This clone was detected a few times. The chain recombines TRBV4-3 with TRBJ2-3; TRBD1 might be the D (6 bases). The CDR3 loop spans 17 amino acids. Germline V gene lookup returns CDR1 LGHNA and CDR2 YSLEER. V lost 4 bases and J lost 2, with 19 bases in between. This chain's CDR3 is CASSPRSWTEPTDTQYF. Written as DNA, the CDR3 is TGCGCCAGCAGCCCAAGAAGCTGGACAGAGCCCACAGATACGCAGTATTTT.

The chain has TRBV7-6 and TRBJ2-2, with D possibly being TRBD2 (6 bases). The CDR3 runs 17 residues. Germline V gene sequence: CDR1 SGHVS, CDR2 FNYEAQ. The V end lost 0 bases, the J end lost 0 bases, and 11 bases lay between the germline ends. In nucleotides, the CDR3 is TGTGCCAGCAGCTTAGCGTGGGGCGGGGCGAACACCGGGGAGCTGTTTTTT. Its protein product is CASSLAWGGANTGELFF.

Of note for this clone: Relative to the germline gene, one junction end is altered; a read error may explain this. The chain recombines TRBV7-2 with TRBJ2-2; 12 positions agree with TRBD1. CDR1 SGHTA and CDR2 FQGNSA come from the germline V gene. The length of the CDR3 is 16 residues. The CDR3 loop reads CANSFYGTGGSGELFF. As DNA, the CDR3 is TGTGCCAACAGCTTTTATGGGACAGGGGGCTCCGGGGAGCTGTTTTTT.

This sequence joins TRBV28 and TRBJ2-6; no firm D call. Germline V gene lookup returns CDR1 MDHEN and CDR2 SYDVKM. Trimming cost V 8 bases and J 0 bases, with 11 bases left between them. CDR3 length equals 15 residues. The CDR3 is CASVGGSSGANVLTF. The CDR3 DNA reads TGTGCCAGCGTCGGTGGTTCCTCTGGGGCCAACGTCCTGACTTTC. Together with reference TRBV28 and TRBJ2-6, the CDR3 gives the full variable domain: DVKVTQSSRYLVKRTGEKVFLECVQDMDHENMFWYRQDPGLGLRLIYFSYDVKMKEKGDIPEGYSVSREKKERFSLILESASTNQTSMYLCASVGGSSGANVLTFGAGSRLTVL.